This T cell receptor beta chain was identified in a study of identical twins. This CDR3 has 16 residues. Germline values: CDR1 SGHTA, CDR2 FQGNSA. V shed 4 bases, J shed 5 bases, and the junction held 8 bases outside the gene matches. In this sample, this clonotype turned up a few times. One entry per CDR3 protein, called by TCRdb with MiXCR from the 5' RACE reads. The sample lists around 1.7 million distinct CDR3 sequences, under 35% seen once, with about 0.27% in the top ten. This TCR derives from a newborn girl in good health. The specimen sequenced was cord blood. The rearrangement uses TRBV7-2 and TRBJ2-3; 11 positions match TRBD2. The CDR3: CASSYRLAGPRDTQYF. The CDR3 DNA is TGTGCCAGCAGCTATCGACTAGCGGGACCCCGAGATACGCAGTATTTT. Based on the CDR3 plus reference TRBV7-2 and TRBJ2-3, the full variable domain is GAGVSQSPSNKVTEKGKDVELRCDPISGHTALYWYRQSLGQGLEFLIYFQGNSAPDKSGLPSDRFSAERTGGSVSTLTIQRTQQEDSAVYLCASSYRLAGPRDTQYFGPGTRLTVL.